Listed below are T cell receptor beta chains from one sample, sequenced in a study of T cells in Graves' hyperthyroidism and ophthalmopathy. TCRdb fed the multiplex PCR reads into MiXCR, producing one record per CDR3 protein. The table shows around 340,000 distinct CDR3 sequences, with around 18% occurring only once. The sequencing input was blood. Receptors were obtained from a middle-aged woman with Graves' ophthalmopathy. Both conserved end residues are part of each CDR3.

v_gene	j_gene	CDR3aa
TRBV30	TRBJ1-1	CAWRVTPAAFF
TRBV19	TRBJ1-1	CASSLGTGGTAEAFF
TRBV28	TRBJ2-4	CASSFGLGSDIQYF
TRBV6-2/TRBV6-3	TRBJ2-5	CASSPQAGGLRETQYF
TRBV7-2	TRBJ2-4	CASSRTDKNIQYF
TRBV5-1	TRBJ2-2	CASSPGVARELFF
TRBV20-1	TRBJ2-7	CSAQPVRDRGAEQYF
TRBV7-9	TRBJ2-7	CASSLLGAYEQYF
TRBV7-9	TRBJ1-5	CASSSNRDNQPQHF
TRBV20-1	TRBJ1-2	CVRSEGGRRYTF
TRBV28	TRBJ1-1	CASSHPRETWTEAFF
TRBV6-1	TRBJ2-5	CASSKLAGQETQYF
TRBV28	TRBJ2-2	CASRALAGVGELFF
TRBV7-8	TRBJ2-7	CASSFPGTGSEQYF
TRBV5-1	TRBJ2-6	CATQAGEAVGANVLTF
TRBV28	TRBJ2-4	CASRDRWGWNIQYF
TRBV15	TRBJ1-5	CATSRTPGQGGYSNQPQHF
TRBV20-1	TRBJ2-2	CSVPGNTGELFF
TRBV27	TRBJ1-2	CASSKQGQGVYYGYTF
TRBV5-8	TRBJ2-3	CASEGGTDTQYF
TRBV6-1	TRBJ1-5	CASSVAGQGAQPQHF
TRBV6-5	TRBJ2-7	CASSYQRRGYEQYF
TRBV28	TRBJ1-1	CASSPQGALRTEAFF
TRBV6-5	TRBJ2-2	CASSYSTSRELFF
TRBV19	TRBJ1-1	CASTGRGSTEAFF
TRBV12-3/TRBV12-4	TRBJ2-5	CASSSSRDQETQYF
TRBV9	TRBJ1-2	CASSVTSNYGYTF
TRBV7-2	TRBJ2-5	CASSLARGDQETQYF
TRBV28	TRBJ2-7	CASSLVGSGSGYEQYF
TRBV12-5	TRBJ2-2	CASGLVRAANTGELFF
TRBV6-1	TRBJ2-7	CASMRGTGFYGQYF
TRBV6-5	TRBJ1-2	CASSYSGQGNYGYTF
TRBV11-2	TRBJ2-3	CASSENLARTDTQYF
TRBV11-2	TRBJ1-5	CASSVERNQPQHF
TRBV24-1	TRBJ1-1	CATSQGPVTEAFF
TRBV30	TRBJ2-7	CACTGAVDHEQYF
TRBV6-2/TRBV6-3	TRBJ2-7	CASSPNSYEQYF
TRBV7-8	TRBJ2-7	CASSLQSYNEQYF
TRBV11-2	TRBJ1-3	CASSGGWTGNSGNTIYF
TRBV24-1	TRBJ1-2	CATSDARDIANYGYTF
TRBV12-3/TRBV12-4	TRBJ1-1	CASSRNGITEAFF
TRBV5-6	TRBJ1-1	CASSPTTYTPEAFF
TRBV20-1	TRBJ1-5	CSARDHQGYQPQHF
TRBV2	TRBJ2-5	CASSEAQRTQYF
TRBV6-1	TRBJ2-2	CASRIGGELFF
TRBV12-3/TRBV12-4	TRBJ2-4	CASSTIIGRASKNIQYF
TRBV12-3/TRBV12-4	TRBJ1-1	CASSLAGGHGEAFF
TRBV12-3/TRBV12-4	TRBJ1-2	CATTNLASYGYTF
TRBV12-3/TRBV12-4	TRBJ1-1	CASSFDIGDRPFF
TRBV28	TRBJ1-1	CASSYGGQNTEAFF
TRBV12-3/TRBV12-4	TRBJ2-3	CASSPGLASDTQYF
TRBV20-1	TRBJ2-4	CSARTWDSLAKNIQYF
TRBV19	TRBJ1-2	CASSTGTVTEGYTF
TRBV7-6	TRBJ2-5	CASSLGTGANQETQYF
TRBV20-1	TRBJ2-5	CSAPSSGGGAATQYF
TRBV25-1	TRBJ2-5	CASSEYTSGQGTQYF
TRBV28	TRBJ1-5	CASSPNTQGPQHF
TRBV29-1	TRBJ1-1	CSVEVNDQGTEAFF